This TCR beta chain was captured in a study of blood T cell repertoires in COVID-19. Study-wide context: Samples taken during acute and convalescent COVID-19 were collected in the United States, Italy and Spain. PBMCs, B-cell-depleted T cells, or T cells provided the cDNA or gDNA that made up the material.

Authors' data handling: Reference gene primer amplification yielded estimated nucleated cell counts. TCRdb keeps only in-frame clones here, not all; method: immunoSEQ multiplex PCR. V and J calls and clone size are given by that table; D and trimming were obtained from the DNA. The table has tens of thousands of clones, 87% seen once. In its sample, this clone was seen once. This CDR3 spans 14 amino acids. CDR1 SGHNT and CDR2 YYREEE come from the germline V gene (reference sequence). The ends lost 4 bases at V and 1 base at J; junction bases unmatched: 2. The sequence was obtained from a human donor in a cohort sampled during active COVID-19. The chain has TRBV5-4 and TRBJ1-1; 9 bases are a match to TRBD1. What was sequenced was peripheral blood. CDR3 in DNA: TGTGCCAGCAGCCCGGGACAGGGGAACACTGAAGCTTTCTTT. It translates to CASSPGQGNTEAFF.